This TCR beta chain was documented in a study of cytomegalovirus exposure and HLA in healthy donors. Whole-study context: A later analysis reported the 100 to 150 validation repertoires used the same platform as the 500 to 800 first-cohort repertoires.

General study results and limits: About 150 TCR beta chains were listed as cytomegalovirus-associated. A later analysis found first-cohort TCR clusters tended to co-occur in the 90 to 150 validation repertoires.

In regard to this clone: Antigen unknown.

The protocol was immunoSEQ multiplex PCR, while the TCRdb copy is restricted to in-frame clones and leaves out a portion. The repertoire holds 100,000 to 150,000 clones, with approximately 89% as singletons. The receptor's source is a young woman in good health and CMV-seronegative. Specimen: PBMCs.

CDR3 amino acids: CASSFSSMTEAFF. CDR3 coding DNA: TGTGCCAGCAGCTTCTCAAGCATGACTGAAGCTTTCTTT. The chain employs TRBV5-4 and TRBJ1-1; no reliable D call. The CDR3 loop spans 13 amino acids. Germline V CDR1 and CDR2: SGHNT, YYREEE (reference sequence). Trimming shortened V by 2 bases and J by 5 bases, and 10 bases separated the two germline ends.